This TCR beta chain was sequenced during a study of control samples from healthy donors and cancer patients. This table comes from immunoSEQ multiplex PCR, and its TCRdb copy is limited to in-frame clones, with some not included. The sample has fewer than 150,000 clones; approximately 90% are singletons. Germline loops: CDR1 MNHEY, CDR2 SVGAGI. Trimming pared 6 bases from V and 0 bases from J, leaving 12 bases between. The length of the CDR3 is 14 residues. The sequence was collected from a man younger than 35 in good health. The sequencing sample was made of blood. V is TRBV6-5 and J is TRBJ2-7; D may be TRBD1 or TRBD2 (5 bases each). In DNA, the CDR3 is TGTGCCAGCAGGGGTAGAGGGGACTCCTACGAGCAGTACGTC. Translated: CASRGRGDSYEQYV.